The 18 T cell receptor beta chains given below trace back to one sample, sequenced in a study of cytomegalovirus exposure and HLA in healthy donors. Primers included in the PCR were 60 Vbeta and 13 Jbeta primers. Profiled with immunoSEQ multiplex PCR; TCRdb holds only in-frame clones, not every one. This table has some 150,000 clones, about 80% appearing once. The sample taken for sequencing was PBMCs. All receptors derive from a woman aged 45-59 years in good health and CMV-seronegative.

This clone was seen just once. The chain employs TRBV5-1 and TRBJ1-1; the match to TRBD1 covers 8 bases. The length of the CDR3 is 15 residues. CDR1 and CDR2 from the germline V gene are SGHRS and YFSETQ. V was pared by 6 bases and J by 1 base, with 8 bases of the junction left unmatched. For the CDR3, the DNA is TGCGCCAGCACCCCGGGCGGGACAGGGAACACTGAAGCTTTCTTT. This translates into CASTPGGTGNTEAFF. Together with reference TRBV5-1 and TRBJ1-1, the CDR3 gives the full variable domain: KAGVTQTPRYLIKTRGQQVTLSCSPISGHRSVSWYQQTPGQGLQFLFEYFSETQRNKGNFPGRFSGRQFSNSRSEMNVSTLELGDSALYLCASTPGGTGNTEAFFGQGTRLTVV.

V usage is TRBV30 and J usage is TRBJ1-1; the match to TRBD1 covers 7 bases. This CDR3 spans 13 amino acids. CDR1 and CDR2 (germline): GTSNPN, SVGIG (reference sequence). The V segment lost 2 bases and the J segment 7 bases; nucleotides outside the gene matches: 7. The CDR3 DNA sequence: TGTGCCTGGAGTCGGGACAGAGAATTTGAAGCTTTCTTT. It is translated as CAWSRDREFEAFF.

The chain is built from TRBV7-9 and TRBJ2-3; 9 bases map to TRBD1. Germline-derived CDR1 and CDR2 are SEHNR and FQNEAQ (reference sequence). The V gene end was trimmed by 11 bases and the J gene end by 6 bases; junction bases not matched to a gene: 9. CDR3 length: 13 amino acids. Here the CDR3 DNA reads TGTGCCGGCCAGGACAGGGGACACGATACGCAGTATTTT. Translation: CAGQDRGHDTQYF.

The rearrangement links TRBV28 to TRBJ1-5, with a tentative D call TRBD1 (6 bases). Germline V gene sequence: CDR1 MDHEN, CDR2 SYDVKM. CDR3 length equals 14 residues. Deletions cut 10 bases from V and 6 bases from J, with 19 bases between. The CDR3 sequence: CATRKGGQGQPQHF. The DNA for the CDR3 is TGTGCCACCAGAAAGGGGGGGCAGGGTCAGCCCCAGCATTTT.

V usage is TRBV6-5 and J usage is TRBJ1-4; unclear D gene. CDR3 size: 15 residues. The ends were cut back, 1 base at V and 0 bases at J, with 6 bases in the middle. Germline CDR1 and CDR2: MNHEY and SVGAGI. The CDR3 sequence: CASSYYAATNEKLFF. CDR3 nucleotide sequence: TGTGCCAGCAGTTACTATGCGGCAACTAATGAAAAACTGTTTTTT.

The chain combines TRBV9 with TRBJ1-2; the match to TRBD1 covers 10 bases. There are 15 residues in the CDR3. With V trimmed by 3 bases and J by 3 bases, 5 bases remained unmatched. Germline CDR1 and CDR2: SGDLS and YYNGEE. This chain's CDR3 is CASSARTGGHYGYTF. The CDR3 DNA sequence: TGTGCCAGCAGCGCACGGACAGGGGGTCACTATGGCTACACCTTC.

CDR3 bases: TGTGCCAGCAGCTTAAAACCGTCCTCCCTCAGGGGCGGCGGGAGCAATCAGCCCCAGCATTTT. This gives the protein CASSLKPSSLRGGGSNQPQHF. This chain uses TRBV7-6 with TRBJ1-5; the D gene is possibly TRBD1 (6 bases). CDR3 size: 21 residues. Germline CDR1 reads SGHVS; CDR2 reads FNYEAQ. The V end lost 2 bases, the J end lost 1 base, and 27 bases lay between the germline ends.

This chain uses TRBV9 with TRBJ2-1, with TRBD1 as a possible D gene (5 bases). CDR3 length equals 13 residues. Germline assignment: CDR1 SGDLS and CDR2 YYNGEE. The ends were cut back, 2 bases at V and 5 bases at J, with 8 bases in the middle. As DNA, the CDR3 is TGTGCCAGCAGCGTTCAGACAGACAATGAGCAGTTCTTC. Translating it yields CASSVQTDNEQFF.

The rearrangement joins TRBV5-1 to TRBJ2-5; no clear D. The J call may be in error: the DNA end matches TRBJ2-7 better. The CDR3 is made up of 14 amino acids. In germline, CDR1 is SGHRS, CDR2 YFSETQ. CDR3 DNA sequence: TGCGCCAGCAGCTTGGTCCTCACTAACGACGAGCAGTACTTC. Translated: CASSLVLTNDEQYF.

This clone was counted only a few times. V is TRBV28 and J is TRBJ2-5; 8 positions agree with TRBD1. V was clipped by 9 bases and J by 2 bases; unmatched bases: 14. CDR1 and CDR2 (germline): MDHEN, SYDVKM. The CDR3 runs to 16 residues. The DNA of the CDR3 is TGTGCCAGACGGAAAAAACAGGGGGAGAGGCAAGAGACCCAGTACTTC. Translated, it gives CARRKKQGERQETQYF.

The CDR3 DNA reads as TGTGCCAGCAGCTTAGGGAGGGGGCTGGCAATCACAGATACGCAGTATTTT. Encoded protein: CASSLGRGLAITDTQYF. V and J are TRBV11-3 and TRBJ2-3, with TRBD1 as a possible D gene (7 bases). The CDR3 length is 17 residues. Germline V gene sequence: CDR1 SGHNT, CDR2 YENEEA. V was pared by 1 base and J by 2 bases, with 16 bases between.

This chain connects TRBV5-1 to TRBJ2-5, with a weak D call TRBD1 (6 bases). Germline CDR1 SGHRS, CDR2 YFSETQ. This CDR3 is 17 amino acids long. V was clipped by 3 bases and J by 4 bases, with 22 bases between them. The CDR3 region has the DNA TGCGCCAGCAGCTCTCCAGGGGCCCCCGCTCCCGGAGAGACCCAGTACTTC. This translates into CASSSPGAPAPGETQYF. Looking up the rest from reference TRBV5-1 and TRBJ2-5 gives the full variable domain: KAGVTQTPRYLIKTRGQQVTLSCSPISGHRSVSWYQQTPGQGLQFLFEYFSETQRNKGNFPGRFSGRQFSNSRSEMNVSTLELGDSALYLCASSSPGAPAPGETQYFGPGTRLLVL.

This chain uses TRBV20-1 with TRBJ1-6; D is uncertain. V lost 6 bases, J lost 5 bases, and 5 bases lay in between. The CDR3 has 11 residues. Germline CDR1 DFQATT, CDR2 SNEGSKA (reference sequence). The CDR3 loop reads CSAENNSPLHF. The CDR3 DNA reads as TGCAGTGCCGAGAATAATTCACCCCTCCACTTT.

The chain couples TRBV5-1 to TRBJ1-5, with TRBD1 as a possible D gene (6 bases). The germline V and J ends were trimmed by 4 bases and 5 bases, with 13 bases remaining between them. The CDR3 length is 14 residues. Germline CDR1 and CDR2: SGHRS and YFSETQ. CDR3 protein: CASSVGAGDQPQHF. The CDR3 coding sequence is TGCGCCAGCAGCGTTGGCGCAGGGGATCAGCCCCAGCATTTT.

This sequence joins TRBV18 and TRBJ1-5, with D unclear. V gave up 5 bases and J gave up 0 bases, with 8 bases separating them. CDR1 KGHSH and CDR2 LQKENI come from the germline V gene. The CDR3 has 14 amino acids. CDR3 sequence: CASSASYSNQPQHF. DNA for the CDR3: TGTGCCAGCTCAGCAAGCTATAGCAATCAGCCCCAGCATTTT.

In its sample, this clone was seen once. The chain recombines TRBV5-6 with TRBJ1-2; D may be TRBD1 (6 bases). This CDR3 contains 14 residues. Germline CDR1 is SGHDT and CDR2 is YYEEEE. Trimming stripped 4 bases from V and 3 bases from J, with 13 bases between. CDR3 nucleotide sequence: TGTGCCAGCAGCCCCAGGGGCATGGACTATGGCTACACCTTC. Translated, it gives CASSPRGMDYGYTF.

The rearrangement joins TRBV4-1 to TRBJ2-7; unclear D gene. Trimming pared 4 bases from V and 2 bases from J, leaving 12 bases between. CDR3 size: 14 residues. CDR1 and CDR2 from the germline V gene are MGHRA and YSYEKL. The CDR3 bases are TGCGCCAGCAGCCTCTCCCTCAGCGCCTACGAGCAGTACTTC. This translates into CASSLSLSAYEQYF.

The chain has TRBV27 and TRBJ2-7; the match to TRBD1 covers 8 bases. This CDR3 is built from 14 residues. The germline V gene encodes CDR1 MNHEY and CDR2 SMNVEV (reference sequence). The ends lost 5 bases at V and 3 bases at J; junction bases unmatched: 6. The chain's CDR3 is CASSHGQGVYEQYF. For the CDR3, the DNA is TGTGCCAGCAGTCACGGACAGGGTGTCTACGAGCAGTACTTC.